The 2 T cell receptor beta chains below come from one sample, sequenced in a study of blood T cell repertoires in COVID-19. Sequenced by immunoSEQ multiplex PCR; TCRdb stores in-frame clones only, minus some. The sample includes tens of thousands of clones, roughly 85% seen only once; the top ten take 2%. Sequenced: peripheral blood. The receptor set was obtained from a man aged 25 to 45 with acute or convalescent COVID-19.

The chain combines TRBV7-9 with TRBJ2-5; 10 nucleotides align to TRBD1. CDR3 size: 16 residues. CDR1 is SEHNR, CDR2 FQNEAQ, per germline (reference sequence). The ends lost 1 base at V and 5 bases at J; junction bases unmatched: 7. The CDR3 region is CASSLEGQGLKETQYF. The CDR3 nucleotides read TGTGCCAGCAGCTTAGAGGGACAGGGGCTAAAGGAGACCCAGTACTTC.

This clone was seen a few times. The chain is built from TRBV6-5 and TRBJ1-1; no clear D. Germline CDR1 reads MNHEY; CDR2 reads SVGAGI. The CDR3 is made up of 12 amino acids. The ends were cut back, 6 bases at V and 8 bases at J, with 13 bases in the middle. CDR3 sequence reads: CASRVAGPEAFF. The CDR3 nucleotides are TGTGCCAGCAGGGTGGCGGGTCCCGAAGCTTTCTTT.